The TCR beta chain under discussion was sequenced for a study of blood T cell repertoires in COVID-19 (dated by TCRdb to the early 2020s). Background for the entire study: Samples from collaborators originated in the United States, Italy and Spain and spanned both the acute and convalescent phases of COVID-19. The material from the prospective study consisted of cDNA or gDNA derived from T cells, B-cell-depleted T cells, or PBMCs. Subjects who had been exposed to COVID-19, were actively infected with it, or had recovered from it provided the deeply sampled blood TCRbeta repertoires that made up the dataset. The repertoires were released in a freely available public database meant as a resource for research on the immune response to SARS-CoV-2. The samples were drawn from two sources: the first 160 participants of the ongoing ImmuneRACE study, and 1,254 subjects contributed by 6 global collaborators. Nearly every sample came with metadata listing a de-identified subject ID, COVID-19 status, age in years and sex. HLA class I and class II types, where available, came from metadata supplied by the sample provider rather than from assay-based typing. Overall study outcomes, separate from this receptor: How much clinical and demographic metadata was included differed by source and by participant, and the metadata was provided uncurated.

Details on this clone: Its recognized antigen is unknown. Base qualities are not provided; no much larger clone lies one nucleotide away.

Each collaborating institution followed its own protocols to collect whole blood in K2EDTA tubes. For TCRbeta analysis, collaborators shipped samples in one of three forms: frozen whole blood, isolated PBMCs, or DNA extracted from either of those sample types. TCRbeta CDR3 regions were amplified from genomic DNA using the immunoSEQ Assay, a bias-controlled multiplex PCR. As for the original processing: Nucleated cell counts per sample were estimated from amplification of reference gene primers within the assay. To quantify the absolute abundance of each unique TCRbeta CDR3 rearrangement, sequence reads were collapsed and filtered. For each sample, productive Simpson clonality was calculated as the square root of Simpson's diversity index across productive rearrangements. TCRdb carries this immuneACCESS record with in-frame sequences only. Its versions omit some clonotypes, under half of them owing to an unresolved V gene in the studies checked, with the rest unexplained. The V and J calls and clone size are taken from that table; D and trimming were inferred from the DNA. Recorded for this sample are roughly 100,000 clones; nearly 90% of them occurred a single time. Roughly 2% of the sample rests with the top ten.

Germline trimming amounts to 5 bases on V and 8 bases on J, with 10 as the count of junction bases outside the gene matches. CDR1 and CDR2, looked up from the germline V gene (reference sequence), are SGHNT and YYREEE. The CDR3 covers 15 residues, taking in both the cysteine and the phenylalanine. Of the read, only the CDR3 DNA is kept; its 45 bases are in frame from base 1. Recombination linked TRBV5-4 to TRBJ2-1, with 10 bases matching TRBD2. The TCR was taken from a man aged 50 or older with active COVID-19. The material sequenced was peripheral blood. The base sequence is TGTGCCAGCAGACCAAGAGCGGGGGGGCGCGATGAGCAGTTCTTC. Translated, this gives CASRPRAGGRDEQFF.